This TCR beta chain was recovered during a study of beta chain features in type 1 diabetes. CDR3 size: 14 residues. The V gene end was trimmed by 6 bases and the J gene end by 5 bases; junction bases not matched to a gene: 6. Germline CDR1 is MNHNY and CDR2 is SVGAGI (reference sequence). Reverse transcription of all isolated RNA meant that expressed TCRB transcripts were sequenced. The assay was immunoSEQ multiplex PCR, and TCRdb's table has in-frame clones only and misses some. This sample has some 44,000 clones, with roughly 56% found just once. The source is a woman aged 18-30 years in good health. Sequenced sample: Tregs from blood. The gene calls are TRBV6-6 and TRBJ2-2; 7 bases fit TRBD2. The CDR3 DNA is TGTGCCAGCAGCCCCCTGGGGGGGACCGGGGAGCTGTTTTTT. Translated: CASSPLGGTGELFF.